These 28 T cell receptor beta chains originate from one sample sequenced in a study of molecular identifiers for immune sequencing clone quantification. TCRdb analysed the PCR reads with MiXCR anew, one entry per CDR3 protein. Of some 590,000 distinct CDR3 sequences listed, 25% are singletons. The sequenced material came from naive CD8+ T cells from blood, with Jurkat cell RNA spiked in. As to subset: FACS-sorted CD8+CD4-CCR7+CD45RA+ naive T cells. These receptors all stem from a human donor in good health. Some libraries in this study had Jurkat cell RNA spiked in.

Points on this clonotype: One end of the junction does not line up with germline, which may come from a read error. CDR3 bases: TGTGCCAGCAGGGGGGGACAGCTCGAAGAGCCCCAGTACTTC. This encodes CASRGGQLEEPQYF. This chain uses TRBV2 with TRBJ2-5, with D possibly TRBD1 on 7 matching bases. Germline CDR1 reads SNHLY; CDR2 reads FYNNEI. The CDR3 has 14 amino acids.

The CDR3 DNA is TGTGCCAGCGGATCTGCGGCAGGGGCCACTGAAGCTTTCTTT. This gives the protein CASGSAAGATEAFF. The chain joins TRBV14 to TRBJ1-1, with a weak D call TRBD1 (6 bases). The CDR3 contains 14 residues. Trimming took off 8 bases at V and 4 bases at J, with 17 bases between the two ends. Germline V gene data show CDR1 as SGHDN and CDR2 as FVKESK.

This clonotype was detected many times. CDR3 residues: CASSLKVRVADTQYF. As DNA, the CDR3 is TGTGCCAGCAGCCTAAAAGTCAGGGTGGCAGATACGCAGTATTTT. This chain joins TRBV7-9 and TRBJ2-3; possible D gene TRBD1, 5 bases. CDR3 length: 15 residues. Trimming took 5 bases from V and 4 from J, leaving 16 bases between them. The germline V gene has CDR1 SEHNR and CDR2 FQNEAQ (reference sequence).

The rearrangement uses TRBV7-9 and TRBJ2-1; possible D gene TRBD2, 5 bases. Trimming took 8 bases from V and 15 from J, leaving 20 bases between them. Looked up from germline, CDR1 is SEHNR and CDR2 is FQNEAQ (reference sequence). The CDR3 is made up of 12 amino acids. In DNA, the CDR3 is TGTGCCAGCCGAGGGCGACCCGGGGTAGTGTTCTTC. It is translated as CASRGRPGVVFF.

Points on this clonotype: Being one base from a much bigger clone, this may be a read error. The chain joins TRBV6-6 to TRBJ2-1; perhaps TRBD1 as D (6 bases). Germline-derived CDR1 and CDR2 are MNHNY and SVGAGI (reference sequence). CDR3 size: 16 residues. The chain's CDR3 is CVSSYQPTGYLNEQFF. The CDR3 nucleotides read TGTGTCAGCAGTTACCAACCAACAGGGTACCTCAATGAGCAGTTCTTC.

As concerns this clonotype: A much larger clone differs by one base, so this may be a read error. The chain links TRBV7-9 to TRBJ1-1; TRBD1 is a possible D gene (5 bases). V was pared by 4 bases and J by 2 bases, with 14 bases between. CDR1 and CDR2 (germline): SEHNR, FQNEAQ (reference sequence). This CDR3 is built from 15 residues. This CDR3 is CASSSAPTVNTEAFF. The DNA for the CDR3 is TGTGCCAGCAGCTCAGCCCCGACAGTTAACACTGAAGCTTTCTTT.

This clonotype was found a few times. CDR3 nucleotides: TGTGCCAGCAGCAAAGAAGGGAGACTAGCGGGAGGGCCCCACAATGAGCAGTTCTTC. Translation: CASSKEGRLAGGPHNEQFF. The chain uses TRBV21-1 and TRBJ2-1; the table names TRBD2, a call not compared with the DNA. TRBV21-1 is a pseudogene. CDR3 length: 19 amino acids.

This clonotype was detected many times. The chain couples TRBV12-3 or TRBV12-4 to TRBJ1-1; the D is unclear. Trimming left V 5 bases short and J 5 bases short, with 12 bases between. CDR3 size: 13 residues. CDR3 DNA sequence: TGTGCCAGCAGTCCCGGAAGGAATACTGAAGCTTTCTTT. The encoded protein is CASSPGRNTEAFF.

Only one count was recorded for this clonotype. The junction and the germline gene differ at one end; a read error may be behind it. The chain joins TRBV9 to TRBJ1-3; D unclear. Looked up from germline, CDR1 is SGDLS and CDR2 is YYNGEE. This CDR3 region has 14 residues. CDR3 region: CASSVAGSGDTIYF. The CDR3 DNA reads as TGTGCCAGCAGCGTCGCCGGCTCTGGAGACACCATATATTTT.

Comments on this clonotype: A much larger clone is a single base away; this may be a read error. The rearrangement links TRBV20-1 to TRBJ2-7, with D maybe TRBD1 (6 bases). Germline V gene lookup returns CDR1 DFQATT and CDR2 SNEGSKA (reference sequence). This CDR3 has 14 residues. Trimming removed 0 bases at V and 4 bases at J, with 13 bases between. The CDR3 sequence is CSARDETGDYEQYF. CDR3 sequence (DNA): TGCAGTGCTAGAGACGAGACAGGCGATTACGAGCAGTACTTC.

Of note for this clonotype: A much larger clone sits a single nucleotide away, making a read error possible. CDR3 in DNA: TGTGCCAGCACTTCCGGGACCACTAGCACAGATACGCAGTATTTT. It translates to CASTSGTTSTDTQYF. The chain is built from TRBV11-2 and TRBJ2-3, with D perhaps matching TRBD1 or TRBD2 (5 bases each). Trimming left V 7 bases short and J 0 bases short, with 14 bases between. This CDR3 is 15 amino acids long. The germline V gene has CDR1 SGHAT and CDR2 FQNNGV.

The chain recombines TRBV16 with TRBJ2-7; D unclear. Trimming took off 2 bases at V and 6 bases at J, with 14 bases between the two ends. CDR1 is KGHSY and CDR2 is FQNENV in the germline V gene. CDR3 length equals 14 residues. DNA for the CDR3: TGTGCCAGCAGCCAAGGTCGGACCACGGCCGAGCAGTACTTC. It translates to CASSQGRTTAEQYF.

This chain joins TRBV15 and TRBJ2-7; D may correspond to TRBD1 or TRBD2 (6 bases each). Trimming took off 11 bases at V and 5 bases at J, with 16 bases between the two ends. This CDR3 is 12 amino acids long. Germline lookup yields CDR1 LNHNV and CDR2 YYDKDF (reference sequence). Here the CDR3 reads CASEGDSNEQYF. The CDR3 nucleotides are TGTGCCTCGGAGGGGGATTCCAACGAGCAGTACTTC.

This clonotype was seen more than once but under ten times. The V gene is TRBV19, the J gene TRBJ2-3; TRBD1 matches 9 bases. The CDR3 contains 16 residues. Trimming removed 7 bases from V and 1 base from J; junction bases left unmatched: 9. CDR1 LNHDA and CDR2 SQIVND come from the germline V gene (reference sequence). The CDR3 region has the DNA TGTGCCAGTACCCTACAGGGGGCTTTTGGCACAGATACGCAGTATTTT. Its protein product is CASTLQGAFGTDTQYF. Full variable domain (missing parts from reference TRBV19 and TRBJ2-3): DGGITQSPKYLFRKEGQNVTLSCEQNLNHDAMYWYRQDPGQGLRLIYYSQIVNDFQKGDIAEGYSVSREKKESFPLTVTSAQKNPTAFYLCASTLQGAFGTDTQYFGPGTRLTVL.

Only one count was recorded for this clonotype. V usage is TRBV29-1 and J usage is TRBJ2-1, with 10 bases matching TRBD1. The junction had 5 bases not matched to a gene; V was cut back by 4 bases and J by 5 bases. Germline values: CDR1 SQVTM, CDR2 ANQGSEA. The CDR3 has 14 amino acids. The CDR3 loop is CSVAGQGSNNEQFF. The CDR3 DNA reads TGCAGCGTTGCGGGACAGGGGTCGAACAATGAGCAGTTCTTC.

This clonotype was recorded at least ten times. The genes are TRBV28 and TRBJ2-1; possibly TRBD1 or TRBD2 for D (6 bases each). The CDR3 is 16 residues long. Germline CDR1 MDHEN, CDR2 SYDVKM. V was clipped by 6 bases and J by 0 bases, with 15 bases between them. CDR3 sequence (DNA): TGTGCCAGCAGCCTTCGGGGGCCGAGCTCCTACAATGAGCAGTTCTTC. It codes for CASSLRGPSSYNEQFF. The full variable domain, in which reference TRBV28 and TRBJ2-1 provide the parts outside the CDR3, is DVKVTQSSRYLVKRTGEKVFLECVQDMDHENMFWYRQDPGLGLRLIYFSYDVKMKEKGDIPEGYSVSREKKERFSLILESASTNQTSMYLCASSLRGPSSYNEQFFGPGTRLTVL.

This clonotype has ten or more counts. This rearrangement joins TRBV9 to TRBJ1-3; D unresolved. The CDR3 has 14 amino acids. Deletions cut 1 base from V and 0 bases from J, with 5 bases between. The V gene's germline CDR1 is SGDLS and CDR2 YYNGEE. CDR3 loop: CASSVMSSGNTIYF. CDR3 nucleotides: TGTGCCAGCAGCGTAATGTCCTCTGGAAACACCATATATTTT.

This clonotype was counted a few times. The CDR3 is CASSARSRDEQYF. The CDR3 DNA reads as TGTGCCAGCAGCGCCCGCAGCCGGGACGAGCAGTACTTC. The chain couples TRBV9 to TRBJ2-7; D not resolved. Per the germline V gene, CDR1 is SGDLS and CDR2 is YYNGEE. The V end lost 3 bases, the J end lost 5 bases, and 12 bases lay between the germline ends. This CDR3 has 13 residues.

The chain has TRBV4-1 and TRBJ2-1; 9 bases fit TRBD1. The CDR3 extends over 16 amino acids. V trimming: 3 bases; J trimming: 4 bases; junction bases outside the gene matches: 7. Looked up from germline, CDR1 is MGHRA and CDR2 is YSYEKL. In nucleotides, the CDR3 is TGCGCCAGCAGCCATCCGACAGGGGGGCGATACAATGAGCAGTTCTTC. This gives the protein CASSHPTGGRYNEQFF.

This clonotype came up a few times. The chain recombines TRBV7-9 with TRBJ2-7, with 7 nucleotides matching TRBD1. This CDR3 has 15 residues. V dropped 4 bases and J dropped 3; count of bases not matched to a gene: 9. Germline V gene lookup returns CDR1 SEHNR and CDR2 FQNEAQ (reference sequence). The chain's CDR3 is CASSSTGDHYYEQYF. The CDR3 DNA is TGTGCCAGCAGCTCCACAGGGGATCACTACTACGAGCAGTACTTC.

The sample holds a few counts of this clonotype. The chain carries TRBV2 and TRBJ2-5, with 11 nucleotides matching TRBD2. Germline lookup yields CDR1 SNHLY and CDR2 FYNNEI. The CDR3 length is 20 residues. With V trimmed by 1 base and J by 1 base, 14 bases remained unmatched. CDR3 DNA sequence: TGTGCCAGCAGTGAAGACTCTCTCGCTAGCGGGGGGCCTAGCCAAGAGACCCAGTACTTC. This codes for CASSEDSLASGGPSQETQYF.

This clonotype showed up just once. The CDR3 reads CASRTTRDTDTQYF. The CDR3 coding sequence is TGTGCCAGCAGGACGACCAGGGACACAGATACGCAGTATTTT. This chain uses TRBV2 with TRBJ2-3; tentative D call: TRBD1 (5 bases). The CDR3 is 14 amino acids. V was cut by 6 bases and J by 2 bases, with 12 bases left in between. Germline CDR1 and CDR2: SNHLY and FYNNEI.

For this clonotype: No conserved phenylalanine or tryptophan ends this CDR3, so it is likely a read error. V usage is TRBV9 and J usage is TRBJ2-1, with D tentatively TRBD2 (5 bases). The CDR3 loop spans 14 amino acids. CDR1 SGDLS and CDR2 YYNGEE come from the germline V gene. V shed 3 bases and J shed 3 bases, with 10 bases lying between them. The CDR3 loop is CASSAAGLYNEQFS. For the CDR3, the DNA is TGTGCCAGCAGCGCCGCGGGCCTCTACAATGAGCAGTTCTCC.

This chain links TRBV7-8 with TRBJ1-2; no reliable D call. The V end was cut by 5 bases, the J end by 3 bases, with 19 bases between. The germline gives CDR1 SGHVS, CDR2 FQNEAQ. The CDR3 runs to 16 residues. The CDR3 protein is CASSPLISTQDYGYTF. CDR3 DNA: TGTGCCAGCAGCCCCCTAATAAGTACTCAAGACTATGGCTACACCTTC.

The chain uses TRBV7-9 and TRBJ2-7; 9 positions agree with TRBD2. With 7 bases clipped from V and 3 bases from J, the junction kept 10 bases outside the gene matches. The CDR3 consists of 15 residues. The germline V gene has CDR1 SEHNR and CDR2 FQNEAQ (reference sequence). DNA for the CDR3: TGTGCCAGCACTTCTCAGACTAGCGGATTCTACGAGCAGTACTTC. As protein: CASTSQTSGFYEQYF.

V usage is TRBV7-9 and J usage is TRBJ2-3; D uncertain. Germline V gene sequence: CDR1 SEHNR, CDR2 FQNEAQ (reference sequence). Trimming stripped 0 bases from V and 4 bases from J, with 8 bases between. The CDR3 has 14 residues. The CDR3 here is CASSLADLPDTQYF. The CDR3 bases are TGTGCCAGCAGCTTAGCGGATTTGCCAGATACGCAGTATTTT.

In its sample, this clonotype was seen many times. V is TRBV6-6 and J is TRBJ2-1, with TRBD2 matching 10 bases. Germline V lookup: CDR1 MNHNY, CDR2 SVGAGI (reference sequence). This CDR3 comprises 14 residues. V gave up 4 bases and J gave up 7 bases; unmatched junction bases: 4. CDR3: CASSSLAGWNEQFF. The CDR3 DNA is TGTGCCAGCAGTTCACTAGCGGGATGGAATGAGCAGTTCTTC.

This clonotype showed up just a few times. The chain is built from TRBV21-1 and TRBJ1-6; TRBD1 is taken as the D call from the table, unchecked against the DNA. TRBV21-1 represents a pseudogene. This CDR3 contains 16 residues. The CDR3 nucleotides read TGTGCCAGTACCGAAGATAGGGACCCATGGGATTCACCCCTCCACTTT. As protein: CASTEDRDPWDSPLHF.